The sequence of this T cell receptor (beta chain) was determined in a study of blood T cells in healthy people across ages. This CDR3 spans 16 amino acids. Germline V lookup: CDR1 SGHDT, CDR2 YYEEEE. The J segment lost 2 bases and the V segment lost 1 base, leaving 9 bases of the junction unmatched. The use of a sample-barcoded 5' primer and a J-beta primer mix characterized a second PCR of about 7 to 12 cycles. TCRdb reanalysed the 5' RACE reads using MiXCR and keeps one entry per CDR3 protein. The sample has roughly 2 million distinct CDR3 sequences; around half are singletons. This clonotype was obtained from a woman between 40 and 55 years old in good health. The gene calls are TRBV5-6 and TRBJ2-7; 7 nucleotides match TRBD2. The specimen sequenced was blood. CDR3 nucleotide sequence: TGTGCCAGCAGCTTGTGGGGGGGGACGGCGGCCTACGAGCAGTACTTC. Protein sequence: CASSLWGGTAAYEQYF. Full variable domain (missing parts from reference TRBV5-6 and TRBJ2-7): DAGVTQSPTHLIKTRGQQVTLRCSPKSGHDTVSWYQQALGQGPQFIFQYYEEEERQRGNFPDRFSGHQFPNYSSELNVNALLLGDSALYLCASSLWGGTAAYEQYFGPGTRLTVT.